This TCR beta chain stems from a study of blood T cell repertoires in COVID-19 (dated by TCRdb to 2020 to 2022). Study-level background: The collaborator samples originated in the United States, Italy and Spain and spanned the acute and convalescent phases of COVID-19. A freely available public database, intended as a resource for researchers studying the immune response to SARS-CoV-2, is where the repertoires were released. The samples were drawn from the first 160 participants of the ongoing ImmuneRACE study and from under 1,500 subjects provided by 6 global collaborators. The dataset comprised deeply sampled blood TCRbeta repertoires from subjects exposed to, actively infected with, or recovered from COVID-19. Sample metadata almost always included a de-identified subject ID, COVID-19 status, age in years and sex. The material from the prospective study consisted of cDNA or gDNA derived from T cells, B-cell-depleted T cells, or PBMCs. Where HLA class I and class II types were available, the types were taken from metadata supplied by the sample provider, not from assay-based typing. The study at large found these results: Clinical and demographic metadata were provided uncurated, with the amount varying by source and participant.

The germline V gene gives CDR1 as ENHRY and CDR2 as SYGVKD. Relative to germline, V is 6 bases shorter and J is 6 bases shorter, with 15 bases between their ends. The CDR3 spans 14 residues, from the cysteine through the phenylalanine. Only the CDR3 part of the read is kept: 42 bases, read in frame from the first base. Notes on this clone: The antigen this receptor binds is unknown. No much larger clone is present one base from it, and per-base qualities are unavailable.

Participants in the prospective study were aged roughly 18 to 100 years, lived in approximately 26 United States geographic areas, and enrolled through a virtual design. In the prospective study, participants were assigned to cohorts based on the clinical history participants reported in a screening survey and a study questionnaire. Each participant in the prospective study had whole blood, serum and a nasopharyngeal or oropharyngeal swab collected by mobile phlebotomists. Additional blood draws and questionnaires over an approximately two-month period could optionally be provided by prospective study participants. Prospective study blood samples were shipped either frozen or at room temperature before DNA extraction. TCRbeta CDR3 regions were amplified from genomic DNA by means of the immunoSEQ Assay, a bias-controlled multiplex PCR. From the authors' description of their analysis: Nucleated cell counts per sample were estimated from amplification of reference gene primers within the assay. To quantify the absolute abundance of each unique TCRbeta CDR3 rearrangement, sequence reads were collapsed and filtered. For each sample, productive Simpson clonality was calculated as the square root of Simpson's diversity index across productive rearrangements. This is the immuneACCESS table as TCRdb keeps it, with only in-frame sequences that have V and J called. A part of the clones is gone; compared with another copy, unresolved V genes explain less than half, and the rest is unexplained. The V and J calls and the clone size are those of that table, but D and trimming were determined from the DNA. This sample gives roughly 250,000 clones in total; approximately 90% of them show up just once. The ten most abundant clones make up roughly 2% of the sample.

The chain uses TRBV10-3 and TRBJ2-1; a tentative D match to TRBD1 spans 6 bases. The source is a woman in her 40s with acute COVID-19. Sequencing used PBMCs or T cells enriched from blood (not recorded which). The CDR3 corresponds to CAISSDRRTNEQFF. In nucleotides, the sequence is TGTGCCATCAGCTCCGACAGGCGTACCAATGAGCAGTTCTTC.